This T cell receptor (beta chain) originates from a study of T-cell memory formation after mild COVID-19 (dated by TCRdb to 2020 to 2023). For the study in its entirety: TCR sequence clusters from the two donors were largely donor specific. Two young, previously healthy adult volunteers made up the cohort, one male and one female. Longitudinal TCRalpha and TCRbeta repertoire sequencing tracked T-cell clones expanding and contracting after mild COVID-19 in two donors.

Ficoll-Paque density gradient centrifugation was used to isolate PBMCs. The germline V and J ends show losses of 4 bases and 6 bases respectively, and no gene match explains 9 bases of the junction. Measured from the cysteine to the phenylalanine, the CDR3 is 15 residues long. Only the CDR3 region is kept as DNA, spanning 45 bases read in frame from base 1. Looking up the germline V gene yields CDR1 SGHRS and CDR2 YFSETQ. This clonotype was observed a few times. Its antigen is unknown. Within one base of it there is no much larger clone, and no base qualities were kept. Here is what the overall study found, with its caveats: Contracting CD4+ clones appeared mostly in the CM and EM memory subsets, whereas CD8+ clones were enriched in EMRA. Balanced CD4/CD8 phenotypes were observed for clones contracting from day 15 to 85, whereas a bias towards CD4+ was observed for a second wave of clones expanding from day 15 to 37. Some responding clones were found in pre-infection memory, which suggests that pre-existing cross-reactive memory T cells took part in the SARS-CoV-2 response. Only a couple of mild cases were covered by the study, and larger cohorts that include severe cases with pre-infection samples were considered necessary. SARS-CoV-2 specificity of the second-wave clones peaking on day 37 was not confirmed.

Sequencing was performed on an Illumina NovaSeq 6000. cDNA libraries for TCRalpha and TCRbeta were prepared by 5'RACE using constant-segment primers, with sample barcodes and unique molecular identifiers added. Trizol reagent was used to extract RNA from every sample. Libraries were amplified in two PCR steps, with a second sample barcode and Illumina TruSeq adapters added in the second step. The libraries were sequenced on an Illumina NovaSeq using 2 x 150 bp paired-end reads. For the original study's pipeline: The reads were demultiplexed and collapsed into UMI-guided consensus sequences using migec v1.2.7. Using mixcr v2.1.11, UMI consensuses were aligned to TRA and TRB V and J templates and then assembled into clonotypes. Clonotypes were classified as expanded or contracted when called significant by both edgeR and NoisET, with noise models trained on biological replicates. For edgeR calls, the cutoffs were a false discovery rate-adjusted p below 0.01 and a log2 fold-change threshold of 1. As an exploratory analysis of dynamics, PCA with hierarchical clustering was applied to max-normalized trajectories of the 1000 most abundant clonotypes. Separately sequenced CD4+ and CD8+ repertoires were used to assign the CD4 or CD8 phenotype of responding clones. Through fastp at Q25 and MiXCR, TCRdb rebuilt clones from the public reads, retaining in-frame beta chains. Identical CDR3 proteins give one entry, which carries the most common genes and DNA. TCRdb's processing, not the authors', yielded these V and J calls. Within this sample are 250,000 to 300,000 distinct CDR3 sequences, with over 7% of them counted one time only. Of the sample, around a fifth falls within the top ten clones.

This chain is built from TRBV5-1 and TRBJ1-2; 10 bases in between match TRBD1. The sample comprised PBMCs or a T cell subset sorted from them (not recorded which). This clonotype originated in a young man who had mild COVID-19 (a few samples of this study predate the infection). The sample titles of this study are shuffled in the database, so cell type and time point are left out; the donor was told from shared clones. The DNA is TGCGCCAGCAGCCTGGACAGGGGGACGGCTAATGGCTACACCTTC. It codes for CASSLDRGTANGYTF.